A single sample is the source of the 11 T cell receptor beta chains below, sequenced in a study of OX40 agonist ivuxolimab in advanced cancers. Method: immunoSEQ multiplex PCR; TCRdb's copy keeps in-frame clones and lacks some. This table holds approximately 70,000 clones, 75% to 95% found once. The input for sequencing was CD4+ or CD8+ T cells sorted from blood, taken in a trial of the OX40 agonist ivuxolimab. The receptor set was obtained from an adult with an advanced solid tumor such as melanoma, head and neck, liver or kidney cancer.

The V and J genes are TRBV18 and TRBJ2-7; D uncertain. The CDR3 is 14 amino acids. In germline, CDR1 is KGHSH, CDR2 LQKENI. The V and J ends lost 0 bases and 1 base respectively, with 7 bases between them. Here the CDR3 reads CASSPPAPSYEQYF. CDR3 sequence (DNA): TGTGCCAGCTCACCACCCGCACCTTCCTACGAGCAGTACTTC.

The chain recombines TRBV28 with TRBJ1-3; D is ambiguous. Germline V gene data show CDR1 as MDHEN and CDR2 as SYDVKM. CDR3 length: 15 residues. The V end lost 7 bases, the J end lost 0 bases, and 13 bases lay between the germline ends. The CDR3 loop is CASKPPRSSGNTIYF. The CDR3 region has the DNA TGTGCCAGCAAACCCCCTCGATCCTCTGGAAACACCATATATTTT.

The chain couples TRBV7-9 to TRBJ1-2; D perhaps matches TRBD1 (5 bases). With 0 bases removed from V and 3 bases from J, the gap between germline ends came to 8 bases. CDR3 size: 14 residues. The germline V gene has CDR1 SEHNR and CDR2 FQNEAQ (reference sequence). The CDR3 nucleotides are TGTGCCAGCAGCTTAGCGGGGGAGCACTATGGCTACACCTTC. Amino acids: CASSLAGEHYGYTF.

The J gene is TRBJ1-2, the V gene TRBV7-9; 7 bases are shared with TRBD1. CDR3 length: 13 amino acids. In germline, CDR1 is SEHNR, CDR2 FQNEAQ (reference sequence). Trimming took 5 bases from V and 3 from J; bases not matched to a gene: 3. The CDR3 nucleotides are TGTGCCAGCAGCCCAGACAGGGACTATGGCTACACCTTC. Translated, it gives CASSPDRDYGYTF.

V usage is TRBV5-1 and J usage is TRBJ2-7; TRBD2 matches at 11 bases. J was trimmed by 3 bases and V by 4 bases; bases with no gene match: 3. The CDR3 runs 14 residues. The germline V gene encodes CDR1 SGHRS and CDR2 YFSETQ. The CDR3 DNA reads TGCGCCAGCAGCCCGGGACTAGCGGACTACGAGCAGTACTTC. It specifies CASSPGLADYEQYF.

The rearrangement uses TRBV28 and TRBJ1-2; maybe TRBD1 (5 bases). CDR1 MDHEN and CDR2 SYDVKM come from the germline V gene. V was clipped by 2 bases and J by 14 bases, with 33 bases between them. There are 18 residues in the CDR3. CDR3 nucleotide sequence: TGTGCCAGCAGTTTACAATCCCTAGTGTATAGCAGGGAGGGCGGTGAGACCTTC. Its protein is CASSLQSLVYSREGGETF.

The genes are TRBV14 and TRBJ1-2; D call uncertain. With 2 bases removed from V and 8 bases from J, the gap between germline ends came to 12 bases. This CDR3 has 13 residues. The germline gives CDR1 SGHDN, CDR2 FVKESK. The CDR3 loop is CASSQRTAGGYTF. The CDR3 DNA follows: TGTGCCAGCAGCCAACGGACGGCGGGGGGCTACACCTTC. Variable domain in full (rest from reference TRBV14 and TRBJ1-2): EAGVTQFPSHSVIEKGQTVTLRCDPISGHDNLYWYRRVMGKEIKFLLHFVKESKQDESGMPNNRFLAERTGGTYSTLKVQPAELEDSGVYFCASSQRTAGGYTFGSGTRLTVV.

V usage is TRBV7-3 and J usage is TRBJ1-5; TRBD1 is a possible D gene (5 bases). Germline V gives CDR1 SGHTA, CDR2 FQGTGA. Trimming cost V 2 bases and J 7 bases, with 18 bases left between them. CDR3 length equals 16 residues. CDR3 sequence: CASSLYIRAGRQPQHF. CDR3 DNA: TGTGCCAGCAGCTTATATATTAGGGCAGGGAGGCAGCCCCAGCATTTT.

The rearrangement links TRBV9 to TRBJ2-1; TRBD2 matches 10 bases. There are 15 residues in the CDR3. With V trimmed by 6 bases and J by 8 bases, 11 bases remained unmatched. CDR1 SGDLS and CDR2 YYNGEE come from the germline V gene. The CDR3 reads CASTKSGRAWDEQFF. In DNA form, the CDR3 reads TGTGCCAGCACCAAAAGCGGGAGGGCCTGGGATGAGCAGTTCTTC. Full variable domain (outside the CDR3, taken from reference TRBV9 and TRBJ2-1): DSGVTQTPKHLITATGQRVTLRCSPRSGDLSVYWYQQSLDQGLQFLIQYYNGEERAKGNILERFSAQQFPDLHSELNLSSLELGDSALYFCASTKSGRAWDEQFFGPGTRLTVL.

The V call is TRBV6-5, the J call TRBJ1-1; possibly TRBD1 for D (6 bases). V was clipped by 6 bases and J by 2 bases, with 16 bases between them. Germline loops: CDR1 MNHEY, CDR2 SVGAGI. This CDR3 has 15 residues. In DNA form, the CDR3 reads TGTGCCAGCAGCGACTGGGACACTAAAAACACTGAAGCTTTCTTT. Its protein is CASSDWDTKNTEAFF.

The genes are TRBV7-9 and TRBJ1-2, with 10 nucleotides matching TRBD1. CDR1 and CDR2 (germline): SEHNR, FQNEAQ (reference sequence). This CDR3 is built from 17 residues. Losses at the gene ends were 5 bases for V and 3 bases for J; bases not matched to a gene: 12. The CDR3 DNA sequence: TGTGCCAGCAGCCTCCGGACAGGGGGGCGGCGGGACTATGGCTACACCTTC. Amino acid sequence: CASSLRTGGRRDYGYTF. Full variable domain (remainder filled in from reference TRBV7-9 and TRBJ1-2): DTGVSQNPRHKITKRGQNVTFRCDPISEHNRLYWYRQTLGQGPEFLTYFQNEAQLEKSRLLSDRFSAERPKGSFSTLEIQRTEQGDSAMYLCASSLRTGGRRDYGYTFGSGTRLTVV.